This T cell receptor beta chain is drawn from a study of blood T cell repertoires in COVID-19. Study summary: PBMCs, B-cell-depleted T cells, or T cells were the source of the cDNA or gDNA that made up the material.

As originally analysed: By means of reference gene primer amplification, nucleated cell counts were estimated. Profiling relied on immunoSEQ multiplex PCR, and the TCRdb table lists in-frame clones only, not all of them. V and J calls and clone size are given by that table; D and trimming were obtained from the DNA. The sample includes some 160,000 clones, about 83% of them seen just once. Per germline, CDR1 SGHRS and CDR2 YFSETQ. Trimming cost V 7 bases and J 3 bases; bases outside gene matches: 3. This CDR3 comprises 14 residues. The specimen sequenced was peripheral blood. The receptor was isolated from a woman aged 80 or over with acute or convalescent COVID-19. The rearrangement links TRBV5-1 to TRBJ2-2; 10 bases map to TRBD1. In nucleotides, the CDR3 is TGCGCCAGCGAGGGACAGGGGCACACCGGGGAGCTGTTTTTT. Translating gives CASEGQGHTGELFF. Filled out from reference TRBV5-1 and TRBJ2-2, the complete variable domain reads KAGVTQTPRYLIKTRGQQVTLSCSPISGHRSVSWYQQTPGQGLQFLFEYFSETQRNKGNFPGRFSGRQFSNSRSEMNVSTLELGDSALYLCASEGQGHTGELFFGEGSRLTVL.